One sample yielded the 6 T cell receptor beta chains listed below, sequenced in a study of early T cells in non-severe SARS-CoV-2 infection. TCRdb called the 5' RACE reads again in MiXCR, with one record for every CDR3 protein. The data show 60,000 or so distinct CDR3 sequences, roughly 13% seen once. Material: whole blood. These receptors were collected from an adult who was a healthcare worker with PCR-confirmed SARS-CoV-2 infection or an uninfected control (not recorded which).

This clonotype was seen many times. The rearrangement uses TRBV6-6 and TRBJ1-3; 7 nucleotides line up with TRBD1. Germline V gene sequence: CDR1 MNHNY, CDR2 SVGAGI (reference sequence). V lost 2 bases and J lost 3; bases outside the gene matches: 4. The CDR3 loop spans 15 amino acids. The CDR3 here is CASSYGPGGGNTIYF. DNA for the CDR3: TGTGCCAGCAGTTACGGTCCAGGGGGTGGAAACACCATATATTTT.

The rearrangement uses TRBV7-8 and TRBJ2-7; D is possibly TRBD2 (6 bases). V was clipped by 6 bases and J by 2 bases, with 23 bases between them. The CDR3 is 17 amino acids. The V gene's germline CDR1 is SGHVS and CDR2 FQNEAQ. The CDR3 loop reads CASRGGMDTKRPYEQYF. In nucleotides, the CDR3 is TGTGCCAGCAGGGGGGGAATGGACACGAAACGACCCTACGAGCAGTACTTC.

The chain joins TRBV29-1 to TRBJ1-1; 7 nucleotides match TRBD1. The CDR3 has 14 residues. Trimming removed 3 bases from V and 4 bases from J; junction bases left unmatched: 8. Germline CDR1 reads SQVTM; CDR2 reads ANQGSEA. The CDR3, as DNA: TGCAGCGTTGATCTAGGGGGCGAGGGCACTGAAGCTTTCTTT. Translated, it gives CSVDLGGEGTEAFF.

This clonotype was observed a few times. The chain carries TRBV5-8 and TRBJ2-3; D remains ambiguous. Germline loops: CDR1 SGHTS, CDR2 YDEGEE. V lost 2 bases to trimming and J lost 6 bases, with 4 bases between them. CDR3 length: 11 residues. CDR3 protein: CASSFMDTQYF. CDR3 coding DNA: TGTGCCAGCAGCTTCATGGATACGCAGTATTTT. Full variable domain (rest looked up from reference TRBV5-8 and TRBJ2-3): EAGVTQSPTHLIKTRGQQATLRCSPISGHTSVYWYQQALGLGLQFLLWYDEGEERNRGNFPPRFSGRQFPNYSSELNVNALELEDSALYLCASSFMDTQYFGPGTRLTVL.

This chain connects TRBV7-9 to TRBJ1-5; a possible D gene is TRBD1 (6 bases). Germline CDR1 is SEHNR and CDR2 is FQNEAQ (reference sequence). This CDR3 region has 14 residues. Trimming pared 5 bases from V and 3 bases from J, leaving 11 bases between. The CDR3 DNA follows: TGTGCCAGCAGCCCGACAGGCAACAATCAGCCCCAGCATTTT. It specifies CASSPTGNNQPQHF.

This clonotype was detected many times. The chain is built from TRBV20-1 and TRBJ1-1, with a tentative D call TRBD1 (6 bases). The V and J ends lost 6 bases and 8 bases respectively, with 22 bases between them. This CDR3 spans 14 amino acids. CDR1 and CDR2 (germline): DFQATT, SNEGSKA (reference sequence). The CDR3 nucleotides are TGCAGTGCCCCCGAGGGGACATCGGATAGCGAAGCTTTCTTT. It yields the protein CSAPEGTSDSEAFF.